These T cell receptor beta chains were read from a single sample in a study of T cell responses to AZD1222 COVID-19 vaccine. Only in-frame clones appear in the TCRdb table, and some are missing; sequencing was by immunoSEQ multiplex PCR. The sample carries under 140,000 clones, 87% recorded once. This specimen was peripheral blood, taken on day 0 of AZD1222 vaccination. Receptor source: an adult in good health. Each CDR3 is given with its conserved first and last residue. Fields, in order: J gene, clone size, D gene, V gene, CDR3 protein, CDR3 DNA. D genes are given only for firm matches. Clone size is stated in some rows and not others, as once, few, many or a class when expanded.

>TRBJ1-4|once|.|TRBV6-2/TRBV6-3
CASSSGANEKLFF
TGTGCCAGCAGTTCGGGCGCAAATGAAAAACTGTTTTTT
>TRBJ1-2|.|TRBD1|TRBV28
CASSEPGQRANYGYTF
TGTGCCAGCAGTGAGCCGGGACAGAGAGCTAACTATGGCTACACCTTC
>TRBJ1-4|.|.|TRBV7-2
CASSFLAGTTNEKLFF
TGTGCCAGCAGCTTTCTCGCCGGGACAACTAATGAAAAACTGTTTTTT
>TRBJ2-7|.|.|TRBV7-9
CASSLFPPQKSYEQYF
TGTGCCAGCAGCTTATTCCCCCCCCAGAAATCCTACGAGCAGTACTTC
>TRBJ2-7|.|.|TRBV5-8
CASSLEGSVYEQYF
TGTGCCAGCAGCTTGGAAGGCAGCGTCTACGAGCAGTACTTC
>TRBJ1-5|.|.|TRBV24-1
CATRDSGEGQPQHF
TGTGCCACCAGAGACAGTGGGGAGGGTCAGCCCCAGCATTTT
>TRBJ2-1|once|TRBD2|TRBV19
CASSRRGLAGIGEQFF
TGTGCCAGTAGCAGGCGAGGGCTAGCGGGAATCGGTGAGCAGTTCTTC
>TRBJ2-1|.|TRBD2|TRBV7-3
CASSETLAGGNEQFF
TGTGCCAGCAGCGAGACTCTAGCGGGGGGCAATGAGCAGTTCTTC
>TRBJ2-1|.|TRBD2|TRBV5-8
CASSLGGRSYNEQFF
TGTGCCAGCAGCTTAGGCGGGAGATCCTACAATGAGCAGTTCTTC
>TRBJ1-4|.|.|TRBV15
CATSRDPTGRATNEKLFF
TGTGCCACCAGCAGAGATCCAACAGGTCGTGCAACTAATGAAAAACTGTTTTTT
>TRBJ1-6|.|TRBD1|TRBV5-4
CASSFTQGAIHSPLHF
TGTGCCAGCAGCTTTACCCAGGGGGCTATACATTCACCCCTCCACTTT
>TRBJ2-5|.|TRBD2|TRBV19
CASSPGLAGNQETQYF
TGTGCCAGTAGTCCCGGACTAGCGGGGAATCAAGAGACCCAGTACTTC
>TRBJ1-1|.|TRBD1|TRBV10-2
CATTGGRGIMNTEAFF
TGCGCCACCACCGGGGGCAGGGGGATCATGAACACTGAAGCTTTCTTT
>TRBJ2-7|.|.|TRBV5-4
CASSSRDDRSYEQYF
TGTGCCAGCAGCTCCCGGGACGACCGCTCCTACGAGCAGTACTTC
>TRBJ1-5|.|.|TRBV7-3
CASSLTGGAGQPQHF
TGTGCCAGCAGCTTAACAGGAGGGGCTGGTCAGCCCCAGCATTTT
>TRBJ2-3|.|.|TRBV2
CASSVLRADTQYF
TGTGCCAGCAGTGTCCTCAGGGCAGATACGCAGTATTTT
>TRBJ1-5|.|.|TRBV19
CASSVDSNQPQHF
TGTGCCAGTAGTGTGGATAGCAATCAGCCCCAGCATTTT
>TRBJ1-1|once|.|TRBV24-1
CATSDLLWRGGTEAFF
TGTGCCACCAGTGATTTGCTTTGGAGGGGGGGGACTGAAGCTTTCTTT
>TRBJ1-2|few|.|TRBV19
CASTLENGLYGYTF
TGTGCCAGTACCCTAGAGAACGGACTCTATGGCTACACCTTC
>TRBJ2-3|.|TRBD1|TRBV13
CASSHRTGAADTQYF
TGTGCCAGCAGCCATCGGACAGGGGCGGCAGATACGCAGTATTTT
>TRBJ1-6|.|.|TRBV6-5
CASRQTVSYNSPLHF
TGTGCCAGCAGACAGACAGTCTCCTATAATTCACCCCTCCACTTT
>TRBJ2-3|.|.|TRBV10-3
CAISESRTGHSTDTQYF
TGTGCCATCAGTGAGTCGAGGACGGGACATAGCACAGATACGCAGTATTTT
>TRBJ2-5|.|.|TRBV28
CASALTRLETQYF
TGTGCCAGTGCGCTGACCCGTCTAGAGACCCAGTACTTC
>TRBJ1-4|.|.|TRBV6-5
CASSYGRKNEKLFF
TGTGCCAGCAGTTACGGCAGAAAAAATGAAAAACTGTTTTTT
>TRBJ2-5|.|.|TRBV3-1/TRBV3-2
CASSPAGVQETQYF
TGTGCCAGCAGCCCCGCCGGGGTCCAAGAGACCCAGTACTTC
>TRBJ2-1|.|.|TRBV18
CASSPPTPPNEQFF
TGTGCCAGCTCACCGCCGACCCCACCGAACGAGCAGTTCTTC
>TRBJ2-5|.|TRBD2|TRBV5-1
CASSRSSGGSRTQYF
TGCGCCAGCAGCCGATCTAGCGGGGGGTCCAGGACCCAGTACTTC
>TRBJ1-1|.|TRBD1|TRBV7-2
CASSSPLGTGGGTEAFF
TGTGCCAGCAGCTCCCCGCTCGGGACAGGGGGAGGCACTGAAGCTTTCTTT
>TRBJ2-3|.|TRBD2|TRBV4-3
CASSPRAGGYSTDTQYF
TGCGCCAGCAGCCCTCGGGCGGGGGGGTATAGCACAGATACGCAGTATTTT
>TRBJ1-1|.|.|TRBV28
CASSSPGQIDTEAFF
TGTGCCAGCAGTTCCCCGGGACAAATTGACACTGAAGCTTTCTTT
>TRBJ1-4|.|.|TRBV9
CASSRGPTLPDSKLFF
TGTGCCAGCTCACGGGGCCCAACCTTACCAGACTCTAAACTGTTTTTT
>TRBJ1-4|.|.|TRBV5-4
CASTAGQWGGKLFF
TGTGCCAGCACCGCCGGGCAGTGGGGGGGAAAACTGTTTTTT
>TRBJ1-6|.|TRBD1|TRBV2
CASSDRGNSPLHF
TGTGCCAGCTCTGACAGGGGCAATTCACCCCTCCACTTT
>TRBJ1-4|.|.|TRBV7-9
CASSLGKPSEKLFF
TGTGCCAGCAGCTTGGGAAAGCCCTCGGAAAAACTGTTTTTT
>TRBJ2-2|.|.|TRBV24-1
CATSDTTAPGELFF
TGTGCCACCAGTGATACTACAGCTCCCGGGGAGCTGTTTTTT
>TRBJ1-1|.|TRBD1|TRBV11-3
CASSPTGTANTEAFF
TGTGCCAGCAGCCCAACCGGGACAGCGAACACTGAAGCTTTCTTT
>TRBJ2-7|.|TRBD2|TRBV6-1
CASSEALAVLYEQYF
TGTGCCAGCAGTGAAGCTCTAGCGGTCCTCTACGAGCAGTACTTC
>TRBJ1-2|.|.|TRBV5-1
CASSLEEGRERYTF
TGCGCCAGCAGCTTGGAGGAGGGAAGGGAGAGATACACCTTC
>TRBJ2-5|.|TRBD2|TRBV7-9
CASSPVAGGGETQYF
TGTGCCAGCAGCCCGGTAGCGGGAGGAGGCGAGACCCAGTACTTC
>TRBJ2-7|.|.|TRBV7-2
CASSLAGGPDEQYF
TGTGCCAGCAGCTTAGCGGGGGGCCCCGACGAGCAGTACTTC
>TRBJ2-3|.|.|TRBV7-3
CASSLTGTPAADTQYF
TGTGCCAGCAGCTTAACAGGGACTCCGGCCGCAGATACGCAGTATTTT
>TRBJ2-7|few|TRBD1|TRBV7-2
CASSRDRYEQYF
TGTGCCAGCAGCCGGGACAGGTACGAGCAGTACTTC
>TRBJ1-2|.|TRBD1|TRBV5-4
CASSSDREVYGYTF
TGTGCCAGCAGCTCCGACAGGGAGGTCTATGGCTACACCTTC
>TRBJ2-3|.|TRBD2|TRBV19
CASSIFASGRPDTQYF
TGTGCCAGTAGTATTTTTGCTAGCGGGAGGCCAGATACGCAGTATTTT
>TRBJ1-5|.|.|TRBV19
CASSKASQPQHF
TGTGCCAGTAGTAAAGCATCTCAGCCCCAGCATTTT
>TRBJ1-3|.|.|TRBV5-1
CASSLAGTIRGNTIYF
TGCGCCAGCAGCTTGGCCGGGACGATCCGGGGAAACACCATATATTTT
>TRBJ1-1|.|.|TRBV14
CASSQLNTEAFF
TGTGCCAGCAGCCAATTGAACACTGAAGCTTTCTTT